Following are 24 T cell receptor beta chains from one sample sequenced in a study of neoadjuvant anti-PD-1 for oral cavity cancer. Sequencing used immunoSEQ multiplex PCR; TCRdb keeps in-frame clones, though not all of them. The sample records some 33,000 clones, about 87% being singletons. This specimen consisted of PBMCs, obtained before nivolumab (anti-PD-1) treatment. The receptor set was obtained from a person between 35 and 79 years old with oral cavity squamous cell carcinoma.

This chain links TRBV7-6 with TRBJ2-3; 7 positions match TRBD2. Germline V gene data show CDR1 as SGHVS and CDR2 as FNYEAQ. J lost 0 bases, V lost 5 bases, and 5 bases had no gene match. The CDR3 spans 15 residues. The chain's CDR3 is CASSPSGASTDTQYF. In DNA, the CDR3 is TGTGCCAGCAGCCCAAGCGGGGCTAGCACAGATACGCAGTATTTT. Combining the CDR3 with reference TRBV7-6 and TRBJ2-3 gives the whole variable domain GAGVSQSPRYKVTKRGQDVALRCDPISGHVSLYWYRQALGQGPEFLTYFNYEAQQDKSGLPNDRFSAERPEGSISTLTIQRTEQRDSAMYRCASSPSGASTDTQYFGPGTRLTVL.

This sequence joins TRBV7-9 and TRBJ2-7, with a possible D match to TRBD1 (5 bases). Trimming cost V 5 bases and J 4 bases, with 15 bases left between them. Per germline, CDR1 SEHNR and CDR2 FQNEAQ (reference sequence). The CDR3 runs to 14 residues. CDR3 bases: TGTGCCAGCAGCCTAGGGGTAGAGACATACGAGCAGTACTTC. Protein: CASSLGVETYEQYF.

This chain links TRBV6-5 with TRBJ2-7, with no clear D. This CDR3 contains 13 residues. Trimming stripped 6 bases from V and 3 bases from J, with 12 bases between. Per germline, CDR1 MNHEY and CDR2 SVGAGI. The CDR3 nucleotides read TGTGCCAGCAGCCCCGGACGGAGCTACGAGCAGTACTTC. Translating gives CASSPGRSYEQYF.

This chain joins TRBV7-2 and TRBJ1-5; D remains ambiguous. The germline V gene encodes CDR1 SGHTA and CDR2 FQGNSA. V gave up 4 bases and J gave up 5 bases, with 9 bases separating them. The CDR3 is 13 amino acids. This CDR3 is CASSSDLDQPQHF. CDR3 coding DNA: TGTGCCAGCAGCTCGGACCTGGATCAGCCCCAGCATTTT.

The rearrangement joins TRBV9 to TRBJ1-2; D is possibly TRBD1 (5 bases). CDR3 length equals 13 residues. Germline CDR1 reads SGDLS; CDR2 reads YYNGEE. The germline V and J ends were trimmed by 2 bases and 6 bases, with 11 bases remaining between them. Here the CDR3 reads CASSVQGRDGYTF. DNA of the CDR3: TGTGCCAGCAGCGTTCAGGGTAGGGATGGCTACACCTTC.

The chain couples TRBV19 to TRBJ1-5; tentative D call: TRBD1 (6 bases). The V end lost 1 base, the J end lost 8 bases, and 12 bases lay between the germline ends. Germline assignment: CDR1 LNHDA and CDR2 SQIVND (reference sequence). The length of the CDR3 is 14 residues. The CDR3 nucleotides read TGTGCCAGTAGTATAGCCGCAGGGGAGAAGCCCCAGCATTTT. This encodes CASSIAAGEKPQHF.

This chain connects TRBV15 to TRBJ1-5; D is uncertain. Per the germline V gene, CDR1 is LNHNV and CDR2 is YYDKDF (reference sequence). Trimming pared 0 bases from V and 15 bases from J, leaving 12 bases between. The CDR3 runs to 12 residues. The CDR3 is CATSRDGRLSHF. The DNA for the CDR3 is TGTGCCACCAGCAGAGATGGTAGGCTATCGCATTTT.

This sequence joins TRBV30 and TRBJ1-5, with TRBD1 as a possible D gene (5 bases). CDR3 size: 13 residues. Trimming took off 4 bases at V and 8 bases at J, with 15 bases between the two ends. Germline V gives CDR1 GTSNPN, CDR2 SVGIG (reference sequence). The CDR3: CAWNVGQGEPQHF. CDR3 nucleotide sequence: TGTGCCTGGAATGTCGGGCAGGGCGAGCCCCAGCATTTT.

The V call is TRBV7-2, the J call TRBJ2-5, with TRBD2 matching over 10 bases. This CDR3 is 14 amino acids long. V shed 6 bases and J 5 bases; nucleotides not matched to a gene: 6. Germline V gene sequence: CDR1 SGHTA, CDR2 FQGNSA. CDR3 sequence: CASRLAGAGETQYF. CDR3 nucleotide sequence: TGTGCCAGCAGGCTAGCGGGGGCGGGGGAGACCCAGTACTTC.

The chain carries TRBV14 and TRBJ2-5; D is ambiguous. The CDR3 covers 14 residues. With 1 base removed from V and 4 bases from J, the gap between germline ends came to 10 bases. Germline V lookup: CDR1 SGHDN, CDR2 FVKESK. CDR3 loop: CASSQVLGAETQYF. CDR3 sequence (DNA): TGTGCCAGCAGCCAAGTGCTGGGCGCAGAGACCCAGTACTTC.

This chain connects TRBV19 to TRBJ2-7, with 7 bases matching TRBD1. The CDR3 is 13 residues long. Looked up from germline, CDR1 is LNHDA and CDR2 is SQIVND (reference sequence). Trimming cost V 5 bases and J 4 bases; bases outside gene matches: 5. CDR3 nucleotide sequence: TGTGCCAGTAGTCCCGGGACAGAGTACGAGCAGTACTTC. Translating gives CASSPGTEYEQYF.

The chain uses TRBV2 and TRBJ2-5; 8 bases agree with TRBD1. J was trimmed by 2 bases and V by 10 bases; bases with no gene match: 9. Germline CDR1 SNHLY, CDR2 FYNNEI. CDR3 length equals 14 residues. The CDR3 spells CATRDRSIQETQYF. CDR3 DNA sequence: TGTGCCACCCGGGACAGGAGCATTCAAGAGACCCAGTACTTC.

This sequence joins TRBV5-1 and TRBJ2-7; D not resolved. The V gene's germline CDR1 is SGHRS and CDR2 YFSETQ. CDR3 length: 15 residues. Trimming took 0 bases from V and 0 from J, leaving 10 bases between them. Here the CDR3 reads CASSLAPTGSYEQYF. CDR3 DNA sequence: TGCGCCAGCAGCTTGGCTCCGACGGGCTCCTACGAGCAGTACTTC.

This clone was counted once. V usage is TRBV27 and J usage is TRBJ2-1, with 7 bases matching TRBD1. CDR3 length: 15 amino acids. With V trimmed by 6 bases and J by 4 bases, 9 bases remained unmatched. CDR1 MNHEY and CDR2 SMNVEV come from the germline V gene (reference sequence). CDR3 bases: TGTGCCAGCAGAGATCTAGACAGGGCGTACAATGAGCAGTTCTTC. This codes for CASRDLDRAYNEQFF.

J is TRBJ1-1 and V is TRBV11-2, with 8 bases matching TRBD1. This CDR3 region has 15 residues. The germline CDR1 and CDR2 sequences are SGHAT and FQNNGV. The trim removed 2 bases at V and 3 bases at J, leaving 5 bases unmatched. DNA for the CDR3: TGTGCCAGCAGCTTAAGACAGGGGAGGGACACTGAAGCTTTCTTT. This codes for CASSLRQGRDTEAFF.

This rearrangement joins TRBV5-1 to TRBJ2-7; D is perhaps TRBD1 (8 bases). Between the trimmed V and J ends, which lost 2 bases and 4 bases, there was a span of 16 bases. Germline V gives CDR1 SGHRS, CDR2 YFSETQ. The CDR3 runs to 15 residues. Here the CDR3 DNA reads TGCGCCAGCAGCTTACAGGGGGGGTTCAGATACGAGCAGTACTTC. Translation: CASSLQGGFRYEQYF.

The rearrangement uses TRBV7-2 and TRBJ1-2; possibly TRBD1 for D (6 bases). V lost 1 base and J lost 8, with 11 bases in between. Germline CDR1 SGHTA, CDR2 FQGNSA. The CDR3 sequence is 13 residues long. Here the CDR3 reads CASSLGQEGGYTF. CDR3 sequence (DNA): TGTGCCAGCAGCTTAGGACAGGAGGGGGGCTACACCTTC.

The chain recombines TRBV9 with TRBJ2-2; no clear D. Germline V gene sequence: CDR1 SGDLS, CDR2 YYNGEE. Trimming left V 4 bases short and J 6 bases short, with 10 bases between. This CDR3 has 13 amino acids. This chain's CDR3 is CASSPTGSGELFF. Written as DNA, the CDR3 is TGTGCCAGCAGCCCCACGGGTTCCGGGGAGCTGTTTTTT.

The genes are TRBV2 and TRBJ1-2; 9 bases match TRBD1. V lost 4 bases and J lost 4; bases outside the gene matches: 4. Germline CDR1 SNHLY, CDR2 FYNNEI. This CDR3 has 14 amino acids. The CDR3 DNA reads as TGTGCCAGCAGTGGGGGACAGGGACGCTATGGCTACACCTTC. Its translation is CASSGGQGRYGYTF. The whole variable domain, filled in from reference TRBV2 and TRBJ1-2, reads EPEVTQTPSHQVTQMGQEVILRCVPISNHLYFYWYRQILGQKVEFLVSFYNNEISEKSEIFDDQFSVERPDGSNFTLKIRSTKLEDSAMYFCASSGGQGRYGYTFGSGTRLTVV.

This clone was counted once. The genes are TRBV7-9 and TRBJ2-3; D is uncertain. The V gene's germline CDR1 is SEHNR and CDR2 FQNEAQ (reference sequence). The germline V and J ends were trimmed by 1 base and 2 bases, with 19 bases remaining between them. The CDR3 has 18 amino acids. CDR3 sequence reads: CASSLGSARRFHTDTQYF. DNA for the CDR3: TGTGCCAGCAGCTTAGGGTCCGCCCGACGGTTCCACACAGATACGCAGTATTTT.

Remarks on this clone: The sample has other DNA sequences that encode this CDR3 too. The CDR3 DNA reads TGCAGTGCTAGCCCTAACTATGGCTACACCTTC. It translates to CSASPNYGYTF. The chain links TRBV20-1 to TRBJ1-2; D unclear. Germline V lookup: CDR1 DFQATT, CDR2 SNEGSKA (reference sequence). The CDR3 sequence is 11 residues long. Trimming pared 3 bases from V and 0 bases from J, leaving 2 bases between.

V usage is TRBV5-8 and J usage is TRBJ2-3, with D unclear. With 1 base removed from V and 1 base from J, the gap between germline ends came to 7 bases. This CDR3 spans 14 amino acids. The V gene's germline CDR1 is SGHTS and CDR2 YDEGEE. The CDR3 spells CASSLSLGTDTQYF. DNA for the CDR3: TGTGCCAGCAGCTTGAGTCTAGGCACAGATACGCAGTATTTT.

By frequency in the sample, this clone is large. This chain uses TRBV19 with TRBJ1-5; the D is unclear. The CDR3 runs to 13 residues. Germline-derived CDR1 and CDR2 are LNHDA and SQIVND (reference sequence). V lost 10 bases and J 4 bases, leaving 14 bases between the germline ends. As DNA, the CDR3 is TGTGCCACCCAATTCGGAGGGAATCAGCCCCAGCATTTT. Translated, it gives CATQFGGNQPQHF.

This clone came up once. The chain recombines TRBV5-6 with TRBJ1-1, with TRBD1 matching over 7 bases. From germline, CDR1 is SGHDT and CDR2 YYEEEE. Trimming removed 2 bases from V and 3 bases from J; junction bases left unmatched: 7. There are 15 residues in the CDR3. The CDR3 sequence: CASSFRAGGHTEAFF. CDR3 sequence (DNA): TGTGCCAGCAGCTTTAGGGCAGGGGGGCACACTGAAGCTTTCTTT.